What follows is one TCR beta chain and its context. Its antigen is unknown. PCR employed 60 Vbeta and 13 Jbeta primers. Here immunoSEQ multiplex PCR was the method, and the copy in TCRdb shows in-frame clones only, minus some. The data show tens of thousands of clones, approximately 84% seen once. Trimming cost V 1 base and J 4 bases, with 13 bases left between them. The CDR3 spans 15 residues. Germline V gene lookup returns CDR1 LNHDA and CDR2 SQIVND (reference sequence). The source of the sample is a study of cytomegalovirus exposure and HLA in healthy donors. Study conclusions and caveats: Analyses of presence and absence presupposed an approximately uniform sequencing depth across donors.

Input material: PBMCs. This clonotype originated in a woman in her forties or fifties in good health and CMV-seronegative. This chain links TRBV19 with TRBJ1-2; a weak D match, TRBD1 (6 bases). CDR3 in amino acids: CASSIGRQEVYGYTF. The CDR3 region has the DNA TGTGCCAGTAGTATAGGTAGACAGGAGGTCTATGGCTACACCTTC.